This paragraph covers one T cell receptor (beta chain) sequence. Its cognate antigen is unknown. This specimen belongs to a study of T-cell memory formation after mild COVID-19. Study details: Clusters were largely donor specific. Study-wide findings and caveats: Clones contracting across day 15 to 85 had a balanced CD4/CD8 profile; later expanding clones leaned CD4+. Some clones that responded were present in memory (sampled pre-infection), which suggests cross-reactive memory joined.

TCRdb itself ran the 5' RACE reads through MiXCR, one entry per CDR3 protein. The sample includes around 320,000 distinct CDR3 sequences, roughly 21% seen only once; the top ten take roughly 21%. From germline, CDR1 is MNHEY and CDR2 SVGEGT. The CDR3 contains 13 residues. Trimming cost V 5 bases and J 4 bases, with 12 bases left between them. The sequence was collected from a man between 18 and 35 years old who had mild COVID-19 (a few samples of this study predate the infection). Cell type and time point are not known. The gene calls are TRBV6-2 or TRBV6-3 and TRBJ2-7, with D tentatively TRBD1 (6 bases). Sequencing was performed on PBMCs or a T cell subset sorted from them (not recorded which). The CDR3: CASSPGEEYEQYF. As DNA, the CDR3 is TGTGCCAGCAGTCCAGGGGAAGAATACGAGCAGTACTTC.